The subject of this entry is one T cell receptor beta chain. V gave up 2 bases and J gave up 11 bases, with 13 bases separating them. This CDR3 is built from 13 residues. Germline V lookup: CDR1 SNHLY, CDR2 FYNNEI. In the original workflow: Amplification from reference gene primers served as the basis for estimated nucleated cell counts. Only in-frame clones appear in the TCRdb table, and some are missing; sequencing was by immunoSEQ multiplex PCR. For V, J and clone size, that table is used; D and trimming come from the DNA. This table holds about 140,000 clones, about 80% found once. The sample originates from a study of blood T cell repertoires in COVID-19. About the study: COVID-19 samples, acute and convalescent, were from the United States, Italy and Spain. The cDNA or gDNA used as material had been derived from T cells, B-cell-depleted T cells, or PBMCs.

The sequence came from a human donor in a cohort sampled during active COVID-19. V gene TRBV2 combines with J gene TRBJ1-5; no definite D call. Sequenced: peripheral blood. CDR3 DNA sequence: TGTGCCAGCAGTGAATACTTCGAAAAGTCCCAGCATTTT. It yields the protein CASSEYFEKSQHF.